What follows are 20 T cell receptor beta chains derived from one specimen sequenced in a study of blood T cell repertoires in COVID-19. Sequenced by immunoSEQ multiplex PCR; TCRdb stores in-frame clones only, minus some. The profile covers some 240,000 clones, with around 80% appearing a single time and 7% to 8.5% taken by the ten largest. The specimen sequenced was peripheral blood. The receptors were gathered from a woman in her 70s with acute or convalescent COVID-19.

This clone was picked up one time. This chain joins TRBV27 and TRBJ1-6; D is uncertain. This CDR3 comprises 14 residues. The germline V gene has CDR1 MNHEY and CDR2 SMNVEV (reference sequence). V was trimmed by 2 bases and J by 2 bases, leaving 4 bases between them. This CDR3 reads CASSLTAYNSPLHF. CDR3 in DNA: TGTGCCAGCAGTTTAACAGCCTATAATTCACCCCTCCACTTT.

The chain joins TRBV12-5 to TRBJ2-5, with 12 bases matching TRBD2. The germline V gene encodes CDR1 LGHNT and CDR2 FRNRAP. V lost 6 bases, J lost 9 bases, and 11 bases stayed unmatched. The CDR3 is 15 amino acids. CDR3 DNA sequence: TGTGCTAGTGGAAGACTAGCGGGGGCCCTAGGGGCCCAGTACTTC. Its translation: CASGRLAGALGAQYF.

The chain combines TRBV2 with TRBJ1-2, with 8 nucleotides matching TRBD1. This CDR3 comprises 14 residues. J was trimmed by 7 bases and V by 5 bases; bases with no gene match: 9. Germline V gene lookup returns CDR1 SNHLY and CDR2 FYNNEI. The DNA for the CDR3 is TGTGCCAGCAGTACTCTGGACAGGGCCGGTGGCTACACCTTC. The encoded protein is CASSTLDRAGGYTF.

The rearrangement links TRBV6-6 to TRBJ2-5; 10 positions agree with TRBD2. The CDR3 has 14 residues. Germline V lookup: CDR1 MNHNY, CDR2 SVGAGI (reference sequence). Germline trimming cut 7 bases from V and 2 bases from J; bases unmatched to any gene: 4. The CDR3 sequence is CASNPTSGQETQYF. The CDR3, as DNA: TGTGCCAGCAACCCGACTAGCGGGCAAGAGACCCAGTACTTC.

The rearrangement uses TRBV5-1 and TRBJ2-5, with D possibly being TRBD1 (6 bases). The CDR3 has 16 amino acids. Germline V gene lookup returns CDR1 SGHRS and CDR2 YFSETQ. V shed 4 bases and J shed 4 bases, with 20 bases lying between them. In DNA form, the CDR3 reads TGCGCCAGCAGCCCCCCAGTACAGGGCCCCTCAGAGACCCAGTACTTC. Its translation: CASSPPVQGPSETQYF. Full variable domain (outside the CDR3, taken from reference TRBV5-1 and TRBJ2-5): KAGVTQTPRYLIKTRGQQVTLSCSPISGHRSVSWYQQTPGQGLQFLFEYFSETQRNKGNFPGRFSGRQFSNSRSEMNVSTLELGDSALYLCASSPPVQGPSETQYFGPGTRLLVL.

The CDR3 protein is CASSWEEGGYTF. DNA of the CDR3: TGTGCCAGCAGCTGGGAAGAGGGTGGCTACACCTTC. The chain links TRBV5-8 to TRBJ1-2; D remains unclear. With 3 bases removed from V and 7 bases from J, the gap between germline ends came to 10 bases. The CDR3 contains 12 residues. Germline CDR1 and CDR2: SGHTS and YDEGEE.

The V gene is TRBV7-2, the J gene TRBJ2-5; D gene unclear. Germline-derived CDR1 and CDR2 are SGHTA and FQGNSA. This CDR3 spans 14 amino acids. Trimming removed 2 bases at V and 1 base at J, with 8 bases between. In DNA, the CDR3 is TGTGCCAGCAGCTTAACCCGGGTCCAAGAGACCCAGTACTTC. Translated: CASSLTRVQETQYF.

The rearrangement links TRBV7-2 to TRBJ2-5; TRBD2 matches 7 bases. With V trimmed by 4 bases and J by 5 bases, 7 bases remained unmatched. The CDR3 length is 14 residues. Germline CDR1 reads SGHTA; CDR2 reads FQGNSA. CDR3 sequence: CASSSLGGTETQYF. The CDR3 DNA follows: TGTGCCAGCAGCTCCTTGGGGGGGACGGAGACCCAGTACTTC.

V and J are TRBV6-2 or TRBV6-3 and TRBJ2-7, with a possible D match to TRBD1 (6 bases). The CDR3 has 13 residues. Germline lookup yields CDR1 MNHEY and CDR2 SVGEGT. V gave up 0 bases and J gave up 5 bases, with 8 bases separating them. The CDR3 is CASSYSGTNEQYF. The DNA for the CDR3 is TGTGCCAGCAGTTACTCGGGGACAAACGAGCAGTACTTC.

This clone was seen a single time. V and J are TRBV4-1 and TRBJ1-4, with D hard to call. Trimming took 0 bases from V and 8 from J, leaving 13 bases between them. CDR1 MGHRA and CDR2 YSYEKL come from the germline V gene. The length of the CDR3 is 15 residues. The CDR3 bases are TGCGCCAGCAGCCAAGAAGAGGCGCGCGGGGAAAAACTGTTTTTT. It yields the protein CASSQEEARGEKLFF.

V is TRBV9 and J is TRBJ2-3, with D possibly being TRBD2 (6 bases). V dropped 0 bases and J dropped 2 bases, with 19 bases sitting between them. CDR1 SGDLS and CDR2 YYNGEE come from the germline V gene. CDR3 length: 18 residues. The CDR3 coding sequence is TGTGCCAGCAGCGTAGTGGGGACTCCGGTGGGCCCCACAGATACGCAGTATTTT. Residues: CASSVVGTPVGPTDTQYF.

In DNA, the CDR3 is TGTGCCACCGCCCCGGCCGGACAGGGGATCCAGCCCCAGCATTTT. The encoded protein is CATAPAGQGIQPQHF. The V and J genes are TRBV19 and TRBJ1-5; 9 bases line up with TRBD1. The germline V gene encodes CDR1 LNHDA and CDR2 SQIVND (reference sequence). The junction had 14 bases not matched to a gene; V was cut back by 10 bases and J by 7 bases. The CDR3 has 15 residues.

The V and J genes are TRBV19 and TRBJ2-5; possible D gene TRBD1, 5 bases. The CDR3 contains 21 residues. The V end was cut by 2 bases, the J end by 5 bases, with 33 bases between. Germline CDR1 and CDR2: LNHDA and SQIVND (reference sequence). This chain's CDR3 is CASSISAPGPPRRDPGETQYF. In DNA form, the CDR3 reads TGTGCCAGTAGTATATCGGCCCCGGGCCCCCCCCGCAGGGATCCAGGGGAGACCCAGTACTTC.

This rearrangement joins TRBV7-6 to TRBJ2-3, with 7 bases fitting TRBD2. The V and J ends lost 5 bases and 4 bases, in that order; junction bases with no gene match: 18. The CDR3 loop spans 18 amino acids. Germline V lookup: CDR1 SGHVS, CDR2 FNYEAQ. The CDR3 DNA reads TGTGCCAGCAGCCCCATTGGACTAGTAGCGACGAAGGCAGATACGCAGTATTTT. As protein: CASSPIGLVATKADTQYF.

This clone was observed a single time. The J gene is TRBJ2-3, the V gene TRBV6-6, with 9 bases identical to TRBD2. The CDR3 runs 13 residues. Per the germline V gene, CDR1 is MNHNY and CDR2 is SVGAGI (reference sequence). The chain's CDR3 is CATFGGGAHPQYF. CDR3 nucleotide sequence: TGTGCTACGTTTGGCGGGGGGGCCCATCCGCAGTATTTT.

V gene TRBV5-1 combines with J gene TRBJ2-5; 14 bases map to TRBD2. The CDR3 has 18 residues. Trimming removed 4 bases from V and 1 base from J; junction bases left unmatched: 9. The germline gives CDR1 SGHRS, CDR2 YFSETQ. In DNA, the CDR3 is TGCGCCAGCAGCCTCAGGACTAGCGGGGGGACCCCCCAAGAGACCCAGTACTTC. Its protein is CASSLRTSGGTPQETQYF. Supplemented by reference TRBV5-1 and TRBJ2-5, the full variable domain reads KAGVTQTPRYLIKTRGQQVTLSCSPISGHRSVSWYQQTPGQGLQFLFEYFSETQRNKGNFPGRFSGRQFSNSRSEMNVSTLELGDSALYLCASSLRTSGGTPQETQYFGPGTRLLVL.

J is TRBJ1-4 and V is TRBV30; TRBD1 agrees at 10 bases. V was clipped by 3 bases and J by 8 bases; unmatched bases: 9. CDR3 length equals 15 residues. Germline values: CDR1 GTSNPN, CDR2 SVGIG (reference sequence). CDR3 sequence reads: CAWSRGTGVREKLFF. CDR3 in DNA: TGTGCCTGGAGCCGCGGGACAGGGGTTCGGGAAAAACTGTTTTTT. Supplemented by reference TRBV30 and TRBJ1-4, the full variable domain reads SQTIHQWPATLVQPVGSPLSLECTVEGTSNPNLYWYRQAAGRGLQLLFYSVGIGQISSEVPQNLSASRPQDRQFILSSKKLLLSDSGFYLCAWSRGTGVREKLFFGSGTQLSVL.

The chain couples TRBV10-1 to TRBJ2-1; the match to TRBD2 covers 7 bases. Unmatched junction bases numbered 11, after V lost 6 bases and J lost 6 bases. The germline V gene encodes CDR1 WNHNN and CDR2 SYGVQD (reference sequence). CDR3 length: 15 residues. CDR3 in DNA: TGCGCCAGCAGCAAGCTAGCGGAGAATTTCAATGAGCAGTTCTTC. It specifies CASSKLAENFNEQFF.

V and J are TRBV6-5 and TRBJ2-5, with 9 bases matching TRBD1. Germline CDR1 reads MNHEY; CDR2 reads SVGAGI. V trimming: 6 bases; J trimming: 3 bases; junction bases outside the gene matches: 2. The CDR3 has 13 amino acids. Here the CDR3 DNA reads TGTGCCAGCAGCGGACAGGGGAAAGAGACCCAGTACTTC. As protein: CASSGQGKETQYF.

V gene TRBV5-1 combines with J gene TRBJ2-5, with D perhaps TRBD2 (7 bases). Germline V gene sequence: CDR1 SGHRS, CDR2 YFSETQ. This CDR3 has 15 residues. V lost 4 bases to trimming and J lost 1 base, with 14 bases between them. The CDR3 sequence is CASSGTGGTQETQYF. DNA of the CDR3: TGCGCCAGCAGCGGAACGGGGGGCACCCAAGAGACCCAGTACTTC.